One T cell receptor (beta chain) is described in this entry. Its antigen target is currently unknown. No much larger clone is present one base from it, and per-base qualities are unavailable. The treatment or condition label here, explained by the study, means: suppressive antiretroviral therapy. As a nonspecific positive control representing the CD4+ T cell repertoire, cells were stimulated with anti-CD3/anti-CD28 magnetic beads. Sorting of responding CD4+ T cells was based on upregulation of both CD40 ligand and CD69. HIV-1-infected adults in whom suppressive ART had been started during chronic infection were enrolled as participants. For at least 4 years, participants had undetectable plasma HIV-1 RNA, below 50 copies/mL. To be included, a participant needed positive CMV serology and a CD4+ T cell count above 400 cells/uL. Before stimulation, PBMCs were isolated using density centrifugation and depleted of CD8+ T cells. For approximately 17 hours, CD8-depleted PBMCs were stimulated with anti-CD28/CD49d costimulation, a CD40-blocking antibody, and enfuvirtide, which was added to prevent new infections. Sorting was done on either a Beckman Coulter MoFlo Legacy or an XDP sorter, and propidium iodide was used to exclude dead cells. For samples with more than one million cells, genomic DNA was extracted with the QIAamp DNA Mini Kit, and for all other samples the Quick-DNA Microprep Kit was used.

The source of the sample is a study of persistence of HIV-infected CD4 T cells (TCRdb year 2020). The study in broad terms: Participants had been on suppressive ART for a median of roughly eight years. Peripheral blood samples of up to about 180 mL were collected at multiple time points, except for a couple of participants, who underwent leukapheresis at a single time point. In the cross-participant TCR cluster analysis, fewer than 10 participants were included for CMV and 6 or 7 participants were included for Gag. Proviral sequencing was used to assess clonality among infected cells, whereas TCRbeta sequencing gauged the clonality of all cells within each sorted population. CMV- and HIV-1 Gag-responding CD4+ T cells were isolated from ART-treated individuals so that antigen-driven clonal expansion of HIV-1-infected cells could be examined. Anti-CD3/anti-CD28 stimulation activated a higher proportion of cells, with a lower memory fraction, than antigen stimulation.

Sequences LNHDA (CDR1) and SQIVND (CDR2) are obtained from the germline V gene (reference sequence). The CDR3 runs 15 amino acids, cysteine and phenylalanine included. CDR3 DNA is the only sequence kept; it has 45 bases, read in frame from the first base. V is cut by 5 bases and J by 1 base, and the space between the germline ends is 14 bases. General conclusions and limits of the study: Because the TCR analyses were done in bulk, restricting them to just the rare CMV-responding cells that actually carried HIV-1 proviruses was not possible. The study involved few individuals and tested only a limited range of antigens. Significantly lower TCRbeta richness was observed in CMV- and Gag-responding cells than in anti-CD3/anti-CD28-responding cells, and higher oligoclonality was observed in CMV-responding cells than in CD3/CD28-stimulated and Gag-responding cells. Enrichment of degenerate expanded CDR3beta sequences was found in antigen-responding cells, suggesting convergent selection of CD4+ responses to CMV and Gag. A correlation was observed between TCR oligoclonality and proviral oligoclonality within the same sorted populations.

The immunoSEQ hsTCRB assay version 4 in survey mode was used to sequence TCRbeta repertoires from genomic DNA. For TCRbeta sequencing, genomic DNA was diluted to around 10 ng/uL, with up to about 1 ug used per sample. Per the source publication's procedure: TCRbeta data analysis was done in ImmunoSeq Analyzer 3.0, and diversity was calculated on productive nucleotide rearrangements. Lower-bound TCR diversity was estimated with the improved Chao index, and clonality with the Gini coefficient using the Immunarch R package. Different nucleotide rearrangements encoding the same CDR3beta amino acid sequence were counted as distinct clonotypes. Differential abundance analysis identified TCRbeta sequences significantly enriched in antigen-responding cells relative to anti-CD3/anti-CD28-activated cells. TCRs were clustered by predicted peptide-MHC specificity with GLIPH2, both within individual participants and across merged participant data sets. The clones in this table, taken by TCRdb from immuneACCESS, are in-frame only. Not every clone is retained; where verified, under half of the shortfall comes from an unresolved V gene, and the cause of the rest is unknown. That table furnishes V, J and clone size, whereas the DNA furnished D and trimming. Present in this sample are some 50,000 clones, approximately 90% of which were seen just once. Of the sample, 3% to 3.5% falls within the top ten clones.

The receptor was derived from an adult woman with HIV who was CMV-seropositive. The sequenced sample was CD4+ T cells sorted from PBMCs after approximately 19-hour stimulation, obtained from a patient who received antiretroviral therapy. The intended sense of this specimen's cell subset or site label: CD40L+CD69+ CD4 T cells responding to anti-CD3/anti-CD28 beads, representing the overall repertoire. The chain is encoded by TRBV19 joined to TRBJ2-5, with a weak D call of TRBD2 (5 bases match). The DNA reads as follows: TGTGCCAGTAGTCAGCGGTGGGCAGTCCAAGAGACCCAGTACTTC. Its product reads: CASSQRWAVQETQYF.